Each of the 27 T cell receptor beta chains below was sequenced from the same sample in a study of blood T cell repertoires in COVID-19. The repertoire was sequenced with immunoSEQ multiplex PCR; TCRdb's copy has only in-frame clones and lacks some. The data contain about 190,000 clones, roughly 89% of them singletons. Sequences were obtained from PBMCs or T cells enriched from blood (not recorded which). Receptors were obtained from a woman aged 30 to 39 who had been exposed to COVID-19.

This chain links TRBV19 with TRBJ1-4; 9 positions agree with TRBD1. In germline, CDR1 is LNHDA, CDR2 SQIVND (reference sequence). The CDR3 loop spans 15 amino acids. Trimming at V came to 6 bases and at J to 6 bases, leaving 8 bases not matched to a gene. CDR3 sequence: CASSTTGQGHEKLFF. The CDR3 DNA sequence: TGTGCCAGTAGCACTACGGGACAGGGTCATGAAAAACTGTTTTTT. Based on the CDR3 plus reference TRBV19 and TRBJ1-4, the full variable domain is DGGITQSPKYLFRKEGQNVTLSCEQNLNHDAMYWYRQDPGQGLRLIYYSQIVNDFQKGDIAEGYSVSREKKESFPLTVTSAQKNPTAFYLCASSTTGQGHEKLFFGSGTQLSVL.

CDR3 bases: TGTGCCAGCAGTGGACAGAACCCCCCTTACGAGCAGTACTTC. Amino acid sequence: CASSGQNPPYEQYF. The chain carries TRBV25-1 and TRBJ2-7; D possibly corresponds to TRBD1 (5 bases). V lost 4 bases, J lost 4 bases, and 14 bases lay in between. The germline gives CDR1 MGHDK, CDR2 SYGVNS. CDR3 length: 14 amino acids.

J is TRBJ1-1 and V is TRBV19; D might be TRBD1 (6 bases). Trimming left V 7 bases short and J 5 bases short, with 20 bases between. From germline, CDR1 is LNHDA and CDR2 SQIVND (reference sequence). The CDR3 extends over 15 amino acids. CDR3: CASIIKAGRGTEAFF. The CDR3 nucleotides read TGTGCCAGTATAATAAAGGCCGGGAGGGGGACTGAAGCTTTCTTT. Complete variable domain (other parts from reference TRBV19 and TRBJ1-1): DGGITQSPKYLFRKEGQNVTLSCEQNLNHDAMYWYRQDPGQGLRLIYYSQIVNDFQKGDIAEGYSVSREKKESFPLTVTSAQKNPTAFYLCASIIKAGRGTEAFFGQGTRLTVV.

The chain combines TRBV19 with TRBJ2-7; tentative D call: TRBD2 (6 bases). The CDR3 consists of 14 residues. Trimming stripped 3 bases from V and 4 bases from J, with 13 bases between. CDR1 and CDR2 from the germline V gene are LNHDA and SQIVND (reference sequence). CDR3 loop: CASSMVGEVYEQYF. CDR3 sequence (DNA): TGTGCCAGTAGTATGGTAGGGGAGGTGTACGAGCAGTACTTC.

The J gene is TRBJ1-5, the V gene TRBV24-1, with 7 bases identical to TRBD1. The germline gives CDR1 KGHDR, CDR2 SFDVKD. Trimming took 7 bases from V and 0 from J; bases not matched to a gene: 5. This CDR3 contains 15 residues. As DNA, the CDR3 is TGTGCCACCAGAAGACAGGGCTATAGCAATCAGCCCCAGCATTTT. Its protein is CATRRQGYSNQPQHF.

The rearrangement joins TRBV15 to TRBJ2-1; D is undetermined. The length of the CDR3 is 15 residues. The germline V gene has CDR1 LNHNV and CDR2 YYDKDF (reference sequence). The V and J ends lost 1 base and 7 bases respectively, with 14 bases between them. The CDR3 coding sequence is TGTGCCACCAGCAGAGGGATATCTACGGGTAATGAGCAGTTCTTC. Its protein product is CATSRGISTGNEQFF.

The J gene is TRBJ2-7, the V gene TRBV2; TRBD2 might be the D (5 bases). Germline CDR1 and CDR2: SNHLY and FYNNEI. The CDR3 length is 11 residues. Trimming shortened V by 6 bases and J by 4 bases, and 7 bases separated the two germline ends. CDR3 nucleotides: TGTGCCAGCAGGGAGGTGTACGAGCAGTACTTC. This encodes CASREVYEQYF.

The V and J genes are TRBV15 and TRBJ2-6; D is ambiguous. CDR3 size: 16 residues. Germline CDR1 is LNHNV and CDR2 is YYDKDF (reference sequence). V was trimmed by 5 bases and J by 0 bases, leaving 11 bases between them. The CDR3 loop reads CATSPPGSSGANVLTF. The CDR3 coding sequence is TGTGCCACCAGCCCACCAGGCAGCTCTGGGGCCAACGTCCTGACTTTC.

This clone was seen more than once but under ten times. V and J are TRBV9 and TRBJ1-2, with 9 positions matching TRBD1. CDR3 length: 15 amino acids. Germline CDR1 is SGDLS and CDR2 is YYNGEE. V shed 4 bases and J 2 bases; nucleotides not matched to a gene: 6. The CDR3 coding sequence is TGTGCCAGCAGCTTAACCGGGACAGGGAACTATGGCTACACCTTC. Translated: CASSLTGTGNYGYTF.

V and J are TRBV7-2 and TRBJ2-7; 7 bases match TRBD2. CDR3 length: 16 amino acids. Germline values: CDR1 SGHTA, CDR2 FQGNSA. J gave up 2 bases and V 1 base, and 8 bases lay outside the gene matches. For the CDR3, the DNA is TGTGCCAGCAGCTTAGTCCGCGGGGGTCCCACCTACGAGCAGTACTTC. Translating it yields CASSLVRGGPTYEQYF.

This clone was seen just once. The rearrangement uses TRBV18 and TRBJ1-2; D perhaps matches TRBD1 (5 bases). V lost 3 bases to trimming and J lost 5 bases, with 13 bases between them. The CDR3 has 14 amino acids. Per germline, CDR1 KGHSH and CDR2 LQKENI. The CDR3 loop reads CASSPLQEGYGYTF. Here the CDR3 DNA reads TGTGCCAGCTCACCCTTACAGGAAGGGTATGGCTACACCTTC.

The chain carries TRBV9 and TRBJ1-2; 8 nucleotides line up with TRBD1. The CDR3 totals 14 residues. The J segment lost 8 bases and the V segment lost 3 bases, leaving 9 bases of the junction unmatched. Germline V gene sequence: CDR1 SGDLS, CDR2 YYNGEE. The CDR3 DNA sequence: TGTGCCAGCAGCGCCCAAGACAGGGGTCGGGGCTACACCTTC. Amino acids: CASSAQDRGRGYTF.

The chain recombines TRBV5-6 with TRBJ2-7; perhaps TRBD1 as D (6 bases). The germline V gene has CDR1 SGHDT and CDR2 YYEEEE. The CDR3 is made up of 15 amino acids. The V end was cut by 4 bases, the J end by 7 bases, with 21 bases between. The CDR3 is CASSRPPQGLGEQYF. In DNA form, the CDR3 reads TGTGCCAGCAGCAGGCCCCCACAGGGCTTGGGGGAGCAGTACTTC.

V usage is TRBV3-1 (or the pseudogene TRBV3-2) and J usage is TRBJ1-1; D is uncertain. Germline V gene data show CDR1 as LGHDT and CDR2 as YNNKEL (reference sequence). This CDR3 is 12 amino acids long. V was shortened by 6 bases and J by 7 bases, with 12 bases between the two germline ends. CDR3 coding DNA: TGTGCCAGCAGTTTCAACAGATTTGAAGCTTTCTTT. It codes for CASSFNRFEAFF.

The rearrangement joins TRBV3-1 (or the pseudogene TRBV3-2) to TRBJ2-6; D is unclear. CDR1 and CDR2 from the germline V gene are LGHDT and YNNKEL (reference sequence). V dropped 3 bases and J dropped 0 bases, with 9 bases sitting between them. The CDR3 totals 16 residues. CDR3 loop: CASSQPRPSGANVLTF. The DNA of the CDR3 is TGTGCCAGCAGCCAGCCGAGGCCCTCTGGGGCCAACGTCCTGACTTTC.

The chain recombines TRBV7-9 with TRBJ2-3; 7 bases map to TRBD2. This CDR3 region has 15 residues. The V and J ends lost 6 bases and 2 bases, in that order; junction bases with no gene match: 8. Germline CDR1 reads SEHNR; CDR2 reads FQNEAQ (reference sequence). The CDR3 coding sequence is TGTGCCAGCAGTTCAAGACTAGCTCCCACAGATACGCAGTATTTT. This translates into CASSSRLAPTDTQYF. Variable domain in full (rest from reference TRBV7-9 and TRBJ2-3): DTGVSQNPRHKITKRGQNVTFRCDPISEHNRLYWYRQTLGQGPEFLTYFQNEAQLEKSRLLSDRFSAERPKGSFSTLEIQRTEQGDSAMYLCASSSRLAPTDTQYFGPGTRLTVL.

J is TRBJ1-5 and V is TRBV10-1; TRBD1 is a possible D gene (5 bases). The V end lost 0 bases, the J end lost 4 bases, and 13 bases lay between the germline ends. In germline, CDR1 is WNHNN, CDR2 SYGVQD (reference sequence). This CDR3 is built from 16 residues. The DNA for the CDR3 is TGCGCCAGCAGTGAGTCGGACACCGACCTGAATCAGCCCCAGCATTTT. This gives the protein CASSESDTDLNQPQHF.

This clone has a single count. The rearrangement joins TRBV19 to TRBJ1-5; D not resolved. CDR3 length equals 14 residues. Per the germline V gene, CDR1 is LNHDA and CDR2 is SQIVND (reference sequence). The V and J ends lost 3 bases and 6 bases respectively, with 12 bases between them. CDR3 residues: CASSIEGVSQPQHF. CDR3 nucleotides: TGTGCCAGTAGTATTGAGGGAGTAAGTCAGCCCCAGCATTTT.

The chain couples TRBV29-1 to TRBJ2-1, with a possible D match to TRBD1 (6 bases). Germline CDR1 is SQVTM and CDR2 is ANQGSEA. CDR3 length equals 15 residues. DNA of the CDR3: TGCAGTACCTGGGGGTGGCAGGGGTTTGGAAATGAGCAGTTCTTC. Its protein is CSTWGWQGFGNEQFF.

The chain is built from TRBV19 and TRBJ2-6; TRBD1 matches at 9 bases. Per the germline V gene, CDR1 is LNHDA and CDR2 is SQIVND (reference sequence). The V gene end was trimmed by 5 bases and the J gene end by 0 bases; junction bases not matched to a gene: 8. The CDR3 runs 18 residues. CDR3: CASSPRDRALSGANVLTF. CDR3 DNA sequence: TGTGCCAGTAGTCCCCGGGACAGGGCCCTCTCTGGGGCCAACGTCCTGACTTTC.

The rearrangement joins TRBV15 to TRBJ1-2; the D gene is possibly TRBD1 (5 bases). Deletions cut 5 bases from V and 3 bases from J, with 13 bases between. Germline values: CDR1 LNHNV, CDR2 YYDKDF (reference sequence). The CDR3 covers 14 residues. The CDR3 region is CATSGAWGDYGYTF. The CDR3 DNA reads TGTGCCACCAGCGGAGCGTGGGGCGACTATGGCTACACCTTC. The full variable domain, rest sourced from reference TRBV15 and TRBJ1-2, is DAMVIQNPRYQVTQFGKPVTLSCSQTLNHNVMYWYQQKSSQAPKLLFHYYDKDFNNEADTPDNFQSRRPNTSFCFLDIRSPGLGDTAMYLCATSGAWGDYGYTFGSGTRLTVV.

This clone was picked up one time. The J gene is TRBJ2-3, the V gene TRBV7-2; 7 bases fit TRBD2. Trimming removed 1 base from V and 3 bases from J; junction bases left unmatched: 16. Germline V lookup: CDR1 SGHTA, CDR2 FQGNSA. This CDR3 is 19 amino acids long. In DNA, the CDR3 is TGTGCCAGCAGCTTAGTCTCGGCTAGCGGACAAGGAGGGACAGATACGCAGTATTTT. It yields the protein CASSLVSASGQGGTDTQYF.

The gene calls are TRBV19 and TRBJ1-1; tentatively, D is TRBD1 (6 bases). With 5 bases removed from V and 5 bases from J, the gap between germline ends came to 15 bases. The germline V gene has CDR1 LNHDA and CDR2 SQIVND (reference sequence). The CDR3 is 14 amino acids. The DNA of the CDR3 is TGTGCCAGTAGTGTACAGGGCGCTAGGACTGAAGCTTTCTTT. This encodes CASSVQGARTEAFF.

This clone was observed a single time. The V and J genes are TRBV9 and TRBJ2-1; 7 bases line up with TRBD1. This CDR3 is 14 amino acids long. Germline CDR1 and CDR2: SGDLS and YYNGEE. With 0 bases clipped from V and 8 bases from J, the junction kept 5 bases outside the gene matches. The CDR3 protein is CASSVEDRIHEQFF. The CDR3 DNA sequence: TGTGCCAGCAGCGTAGAGGACAGGATCCATGAGCAGTTCTTC.

The V and J genes are TRBV2 and TRBJ2-4; TRBD2 agrees at 15 bases. The CDR3 consists of 15 residues. The V segment lost 6 bases and the J segment 5 bases; nucleotides outside the gene matches: 2. Germline CDR1 SNHLY, CDR2 FYNNEI. Here the CDR3 reads CASRRTSGGENIQYF. Here the CDR3 DNA reads TGTGCCAGCAGAAGGACTAGCGGGGGGGAAAACATTCAGTACTTC.

CDR3 DNA: TGTGCCAGCAGCAAAACGGGAGGGCCCTATAATTCACCCCTCCACTTT. Its translation is CASSKTGGPYNSPLHF. The gene calls are TRBV27 and TRBJ1-6; D ambiguous. The CDR3 contains 16 residues. Trimming left V 6 bases short and J 2 bases short, with 14 bases between. Germline CDR1 and CDR2: MNHEY and SMNVEV (reference sequence).

V is TRBV19 and J is TRBJ2-5; 12 bases match TRBD2. The germline V gene has CDR1 LNHDA and CDR2 SQIVND (reference sequence). The CDR3 is made up of 16 amino acids. After removal of 5 bases from V and 6 bases from J, the junction contained 10 bases not matched to a gene. In DNA form, the CDR3 reads TGTGCCAGTAGTGGGGCTAGCGGGGGGGCCAGGAAGACCCAGTACTTC. Translating gives CASSGASGGARKTQYF.